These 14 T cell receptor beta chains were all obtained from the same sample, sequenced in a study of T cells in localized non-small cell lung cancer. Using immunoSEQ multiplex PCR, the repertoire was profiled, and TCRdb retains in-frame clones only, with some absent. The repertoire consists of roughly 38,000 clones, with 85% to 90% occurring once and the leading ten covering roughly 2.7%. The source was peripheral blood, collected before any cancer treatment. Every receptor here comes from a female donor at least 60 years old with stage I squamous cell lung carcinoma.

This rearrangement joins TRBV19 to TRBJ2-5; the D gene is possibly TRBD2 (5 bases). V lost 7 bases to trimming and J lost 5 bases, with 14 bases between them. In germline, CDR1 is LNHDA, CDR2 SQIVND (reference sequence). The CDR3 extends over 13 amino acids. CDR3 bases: TGTGCCAGTAACGACCGGGGTAGGGAGACCCAGTACTTC. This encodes CASNDRGRETQYF.

The DNA of the CDR3 is TGTGCCAGCAGCGCATCGGACAAGGGGGCGAACACTGAAGCTTTCTTT. Its translation is CASSASDKGANTEAFF. The chain couples TRBV11-3 to TRBJ1-1, with 7 bases matching TRBD1. CDR1 and CDR2 (germline): SGHNT, YENEEA. There are 16 residues in the CDR3. J gave up 1 base and V 5 bases, and 10 bases lay outside the gene matches.

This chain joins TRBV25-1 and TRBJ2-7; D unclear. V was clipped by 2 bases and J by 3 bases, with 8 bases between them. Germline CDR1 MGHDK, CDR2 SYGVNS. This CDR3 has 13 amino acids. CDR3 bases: TGTGCCAGCAGTGAAGGTGGAGTCTACGAGCAGTACTTC. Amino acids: CASSEGGVYEQYF.

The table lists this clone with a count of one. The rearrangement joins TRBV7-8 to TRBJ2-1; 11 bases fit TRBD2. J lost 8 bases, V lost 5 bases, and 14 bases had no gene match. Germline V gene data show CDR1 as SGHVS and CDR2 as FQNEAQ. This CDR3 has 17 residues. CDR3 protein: CASSPRRLAGGGDEQFF. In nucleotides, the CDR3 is TGTGCCAGCAGCCCAAGGAGGTTAGCGGGAGGGGGCGATGAGCAGTTCTTC.

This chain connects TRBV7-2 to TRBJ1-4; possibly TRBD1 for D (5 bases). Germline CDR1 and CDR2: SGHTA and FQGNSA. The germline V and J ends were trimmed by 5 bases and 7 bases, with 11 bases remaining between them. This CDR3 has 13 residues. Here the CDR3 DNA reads TGTGCCAGCAGCGCCCAGGGAGGTGAAAAACTGTTTTTT. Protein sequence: CASSAQGGEKLFF.

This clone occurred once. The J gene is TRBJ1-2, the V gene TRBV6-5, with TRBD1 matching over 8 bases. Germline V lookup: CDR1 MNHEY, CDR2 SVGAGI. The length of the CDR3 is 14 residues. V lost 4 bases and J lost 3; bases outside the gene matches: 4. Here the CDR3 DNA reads TGTGCCAGCAGTTTCAGGGGGCAACACTATGGCTACACCTTC. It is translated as CASSFRGQHYGYTF.

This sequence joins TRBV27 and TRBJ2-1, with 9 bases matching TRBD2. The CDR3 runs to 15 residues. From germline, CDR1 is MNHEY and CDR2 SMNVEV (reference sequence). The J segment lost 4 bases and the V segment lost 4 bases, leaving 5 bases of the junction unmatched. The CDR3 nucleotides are TGTGCCAGCAGTTCGACTAGCGGTAAATACAATGAGCAGTTCTTC. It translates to CASSSTSGKYNEQFF.

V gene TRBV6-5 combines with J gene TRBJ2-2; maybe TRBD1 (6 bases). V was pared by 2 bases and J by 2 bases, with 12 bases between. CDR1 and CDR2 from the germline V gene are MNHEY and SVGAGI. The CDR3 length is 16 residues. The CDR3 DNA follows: TGTGCCAGCAGTTACCACCACAGGGTTAACACCGGGGAGCTGTTTTTT. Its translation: CASSYHHRVNTGELFF.

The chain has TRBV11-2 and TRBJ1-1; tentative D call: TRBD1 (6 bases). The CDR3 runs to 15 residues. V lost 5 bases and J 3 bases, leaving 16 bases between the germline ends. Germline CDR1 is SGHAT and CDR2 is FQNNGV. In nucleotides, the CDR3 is TGTGCCAGCAGCCCAAGCATTCACAGGGACACTGAAGCTTTCTTT. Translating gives CASSPSIHRDTEAFF.

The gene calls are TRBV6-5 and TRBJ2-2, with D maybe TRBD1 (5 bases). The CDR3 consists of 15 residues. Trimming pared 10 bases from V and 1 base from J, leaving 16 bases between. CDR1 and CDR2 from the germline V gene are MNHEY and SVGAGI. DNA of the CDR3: TGTGCCACCCGCGTGGACATCGGGAACACCGGGGAGCTGTTTTTT. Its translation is CATRVDIGNTGELFF.

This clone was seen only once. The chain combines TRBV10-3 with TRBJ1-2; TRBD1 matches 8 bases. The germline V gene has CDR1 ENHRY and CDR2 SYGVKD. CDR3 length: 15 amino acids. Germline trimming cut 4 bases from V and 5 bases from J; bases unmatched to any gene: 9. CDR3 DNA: TGTGCCATCAGTGTTTCGACAGGGGCTGGGTATGGCTACACCTTC. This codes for CAISVSTGAGYGYTF.

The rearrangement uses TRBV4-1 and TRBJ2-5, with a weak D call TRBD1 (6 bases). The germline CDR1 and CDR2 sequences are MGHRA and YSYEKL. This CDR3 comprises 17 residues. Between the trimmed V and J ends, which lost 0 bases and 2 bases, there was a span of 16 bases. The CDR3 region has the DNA TGCGCCAGCAGCCAAGAGCCCAGGGGCGCGAGTCAAGAGACCCAGTACTTC. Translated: CASSQEPRGASQETQYF.

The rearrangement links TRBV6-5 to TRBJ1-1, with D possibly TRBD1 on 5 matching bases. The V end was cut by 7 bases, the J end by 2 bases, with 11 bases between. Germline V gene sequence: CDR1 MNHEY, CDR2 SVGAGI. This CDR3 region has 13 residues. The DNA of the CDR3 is TGTGCCAGCAAGATACAGGTAAACACTGAAGCTTTCTTT. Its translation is CASKIQVNTEAFF.

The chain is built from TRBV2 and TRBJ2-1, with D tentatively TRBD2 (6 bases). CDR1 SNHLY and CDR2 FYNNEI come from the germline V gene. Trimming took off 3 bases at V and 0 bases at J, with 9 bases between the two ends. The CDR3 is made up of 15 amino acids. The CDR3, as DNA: TGTGCCAGCAGTGAGGGAGGCAGCTCCTACAATGAGCAGTTCTTC. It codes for CASSEGGSSYNEQFF.